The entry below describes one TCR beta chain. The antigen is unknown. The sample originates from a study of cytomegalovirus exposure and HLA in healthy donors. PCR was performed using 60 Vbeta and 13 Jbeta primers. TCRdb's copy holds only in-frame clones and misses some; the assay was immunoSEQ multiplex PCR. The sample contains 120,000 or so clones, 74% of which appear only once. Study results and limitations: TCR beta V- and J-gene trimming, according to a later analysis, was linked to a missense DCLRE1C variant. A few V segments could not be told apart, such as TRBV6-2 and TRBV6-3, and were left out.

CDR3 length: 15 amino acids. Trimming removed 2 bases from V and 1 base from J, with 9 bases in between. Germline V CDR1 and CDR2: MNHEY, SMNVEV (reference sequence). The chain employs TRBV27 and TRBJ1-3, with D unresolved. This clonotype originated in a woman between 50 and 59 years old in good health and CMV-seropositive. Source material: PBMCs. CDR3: CASSLTSLSGNTIYF. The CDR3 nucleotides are TGTGCCAGCAGTTTAACCTCACTTTCTGGAAACACCATATATTTT.